The rows below give T cell receptor beta chains drawn from one sample of a study of control samples from healthy donors and cancer patients. The assay was immunoSEQ multiplex PCR, and TCRdb's table has in-frame clones only and misses some. This sample has more than 95,000 clones, with over 85% found just once. Sequencing input: blood. All receptors derive from a man aged 25 to 45 in good health. Both conserved end residues are part of each CDR3. D genes are given only for firm matches. Some rows have no size entry. The others give once, few or many, or a class for an expanded clone.

clone size	V gene	J gene	D gene	CDR3 DNA	CDR3 protein
NA	TRBV9	TRBJ1-1	NA	TGTGCCAGCAGCGTAGAATGGGGAGGGAACACTGAAGCTTTCTTT	CASSVEWGGNTEAFF
once	TRBV5-8	TRBJ2-3	TRBD2	TGTGCCAGCAGCTTGGAGGGACTAGCGAGAACAGATACGCAGTATTTT	CASSLEGLARTDTQYF
NA	TRBV12-3/TRBV12-4	TRBJ1-1	NA	TGTGCCAGCAGTGACACAGGTTTAGTAGGAGCTTTCTTT	CASSDTGLVGAFF
NA	TRBV7-9	TRBJ1-5	NA	TGTGCCAGCACCAATAAGGCCTTCAATCAGCCCCAGCATTTT	CASTNKAFNQPQHF
NA	TRBV5-3	TRBJ1-1	NA	TGTGTCAGAAGACTGGGGGGTACTGAAGCTTTCTTT	CVRRLGGTEAFF
once	TRBV18	TRBJ2-2	NA	TGTGCCAGCTCACCAACCCTTAACACCGGGGAGCTGTTTTTT	CASSPTLNTGELFF
NA	TRBV6-6	TRBJ1-1	NA	TGTGCCAGCAGTTACTCGGGCAGCAACACTGAAGCTTTCTTT	CASSYSGSNTEAFF
NA	TRBV27	TRBJ2-3	NA	TGTGCCAGCACCATAGGAGGGGGGGCAGATACGCAGTATTTT	CASTIGGGADTQYF
NA	TRBV4-1	TRBJ1-1	NA	TGCGCCAGCAGCCAAAACCTTAGAGGCCTAATGAACACTGAAGCTTTCTTT	CASSQNLRGLMNTEAFF
NA	TRBV6-5	TRBJ1-1	TRBD1	TGTGCCAGCAGTTACGGGACAGTTTGGAACACTGAAGCTTTCTTT	CASSYGTVWNTEAFF
once	TRBV10-3	TRBJ1-2	TRBD1	TGTGCCATCGCCGGGACAGGGAACGCCTACACCTTC	CAIAGTGNAYTF
NA	TRBV6-6	TRBJ2-2	NA	TGTGCCAGCAGTTACTCAGTCGGAAACGGGGAGCTGTTTTTT	CASSYSVGNGELFF
NA	TRBV6-2/TRBV6-3	TRBJ1-1	NA	TGTGCCAGCAGTTACTCGATCACTGAAGCTTTCTTT	CASSYSITEAFF
NA	TRBV4-1	TRBJ2-3	TRBD2	TGCGCCAGCAGCCAACCTAGCGGGGCGGGGGCAGATACGCAGTATTTT	CASSQPSGAGADTQYF
NA	TRBV6-1	TRBJ1-4	NA	TGTGCCAGCAGTGAAGGCCGTTCTAGGAGTAATGAAAAACTGTTTTTT	CASSEGRSRSNEKLFF
NA	TRBV19	TRBJ2-1	NA	TGTGCCAGTAGCGTATACAATGAGCAGTTCTTC	CASSVYNEQFF
NA	TRBV9	TRBJ2-7	TRBD1	TGTGCCAGCAGCGCAACAGGGGGCGCGGGGTACGAGCAGTACTTC	CASSATGGAGYEQYF
NA	TRBV18	TRBJ2-5	TRBD1	TGTGCCAGCTCACCTATGGACAGGGATCAAGAGACCCAGTACTTC	CASSPMDRDQETQYF
once	TRBV5-1	TRBJ1-4	NA	TGCGCCAGCAGCTTGGAAGAGGTCGGAAAACTGTTTTTT	CASSLEEVGKLFF
once	TRBV28	TRBJ1-5	NA	TGTGCCAGCAGTGCCGGTTTTGGGGAAGTTCAGCCCCAGCATTTT	CASSAGFGEVQPQHF
once	TRBV19	TRBJ2-1	NA	TGTGCCAGTAGTACAGGGTCAGGGAGATTTGAGCAGTTCTTC	CASSTGSGRFEQFF
NA	TRBV19	TRBJ1-2	NA	TGTGCCAGTAGTCCCCCGGTCAGAGCGGTTCCTTCTGGCTACACCTTC	CASSPPVRAVPSGYTF
NA	TRBV9	TRBJ1-5	TRBD1	TGTGCCAGCAGCGCCGGACAGGGGGATCAGCCCCAGCATTTT	CASSAGQGDQPQHF
NA	TRBV7-2	TRBJ2-5	NA	TGTGCCAGCAGCACCCGGACCGCCAGCCAGGAGACCCAGTACTTC	CASSTRTASQETQYF
NA	TRBV7-9	TRBJ2-7	TRBD1	TGTGCCAGCAGCTCCTTAATAGGGACAGGAGCCTCGGGTGAGCAGTACTTC	CASSSLIGTGASGEQYF
NA	TRBV19	TRBJ1-5	NA	TGTGCCAGTAGTACCGTCCTGAGCAATCAGCCCCAGCATTTT	CASSTVLSNQPQHF
NA	TRBV6-6	TRBJ1-2	NA	TGTGCCAGCAGTCCCCCACCCGGGCCCCAACCATTAGATGGCTACACCTTC	CASSPPPGPQPLDGYTF
few	TRBV5-6	TRBJ1-5	NA	TGTGCCAGCAGCTTCGGGACGGATCAGCCCCAGCATTTT	CASSFGTDQPQHF
NA	TRBV6-5	TRBJ1-1	NA	TGTGCCAGCAGTTACCAGGGCAACACTGAAGCTTTCTTT	CASSYQGNTEAFF
NA	TRBV27	TRBJ1-2	NA	TGTGCCAGCACCCGTCTGGGAGGAGGGAATGACTACACCTTC	CASTRLGGGNDYTF
NA	TRBV19	TRBJ2-3	NA	TGTGCCAGTAGTGCCGACACGACCCCAACAGATACGCAGTATTTT	CASSADTTPTDTQYF
NA	TRBV5-1	TRBJ1-6	NA	TGCGCCAGCAGCCCGGGACCTAGTTCACCCCTCCACTTT	CASSPGPSSPLHF
NA	TRBV19	TRBJ1-1	TRBD1	TGTGCCAGCCGGACAGGGGGCACTGAAGCTTTCTTT	CASRTGGTEAFF
NA	TRBV12-3/TRBV12-4	TRBJ1-1	TRBD1	TGTGCCAGCAGGTTTGGACAGGCCACTGAAGCTTTCTTT	CASRFGQATEAFF
NA	TRBV3-1/TRBV3-2	TRBJ2-3	NA	TGTGCCAGCAGCCTAGAGGTTCAGGAGCCCACAGATACGCAGTATTTT	CASSLEVQEPTDTQYF
once	TRBV7-9	TRBJ1-2	NA	TGTGCCAGCAGCTTAGGGGACCTCAGGTCGTATGGCTACACCTTC	CASSLGDLRSYGYTF
NA	TRBV24-1	TRBJ1-2	NA	TGTGCCACCTCTGCCGGGGCAGGGTATGGCTACACCTTC	CATSAGAGYGYTF
NA	TRBV24-1	TRBJ1-1	NA	TGTGCCACCTCTCGGGGGGAAACTGAAGCTTTCTTT	CATSRGETEAFF
once	TRBV12-3/TRBV12-4	TRBJ2-5	NA	TGTGCCAGCAAGAAAATTCTCCAAGAGACCCAGTACTTC	CASKKILQETQYF
NA	TRBV7-8	TRBJ1-2	TRBD1	TGTGCCAGCAGCTTAGGACCGGACAGGGCCATCGACTATGGCTACACCTTC	CASSLGPDRAIDYGYTF
NA	TRBV7-9	TRBJ2-3	NA	TGTGCCAGCAGCTTAGGCACTCTAGGAGCAGATACGCAGTATTTT	CASSLGTLGADTQYF
NA	TRBV2	TRBJ1-4	NA	TGTGCCTGGAGGAGGGGAATAGAAAAACTGTTTTTT	CAWRRGIEKLFF
NA	TRBV2	TRBJ1-3	NA	TGTGCCAGCAGTGAAAGCTCTGGAAACACCATATATTTT	CASSESSGNTIYF
NA	TRBV4-2	TRBJ2-3	NA	TGTGCCAGCAGCCAAGTGATAGGAACAGATACGCAGTATTTT	CASSQVIGTDTQYF
NA	TRBV5-4	TRBJ1-1	NA	TGTGCCAGCAGCTTGGGGGAGAACACTGAAGCTTTCTTT	CASSLGENTEAFF
NA	TRBV6-6	TRBJ1-5	NA	TGTGCCAGCAGGCCTGGTTCGGGACGTAGCAATCAGCCCCAGCATTTT	CASRPGSGRSNQPQHF
NA	TRBV6-6	TRBJ1-1	NA	TGTGCCAGCAGCCAAGGGGGGGGCACTGAAGCTTTCTTT	CASSQGGGTEAFF
NA	TRBV18	TRBJ2-3	TRBD1	TGTGCCAGCTCAACCCGGGGGACAGGTTACGATACGCAGTATTTT	CASSTRGTGYDTQYF
NA	TRBV19	TRBJ1-3	NA	TGTGCCAGTAGTACAGAAGGTCACCTTAACACCATATATTTT	CASSTEGHLNTIYF
NA	TRBV5-6	TRBJ1-3	TRBD1	TGTGCCAGCAGCTCGCCGGCGCTACAGGGGGCAGGAGCTGGAAACACCATATATTTT	CASSSPALQGAGAGNTIYF
NA	TRBV4-1	TRBJ1-4	TRBD1	TGCGCCAGCAGCCCAGGGACAGAGGGAAAACTGTTTTTT	CASSPGTEGKLFF
NA	TRBV6-6	TRBJ2-2	NA	TGTGCCAGCAGCCCTAGAGGCCAAAACACCGGGGAGCTGTTTTTT	CASSPRGQNTGELFF
once	TRBV3-1/TRBV3-2	TRBJ2-4	NA	TGTGCCAGCAGCCAAGCTTTTGGTGGACTAGCCAAAAACATTCAGTACTTC	CASSQAFGGLAKNIQYF